Listed below are T cell receptor beta chains from one sample, sequenced in a study of OX40 agonist ivuxolimab in advanced cancers. Assay used: immunoSEQ multiplex PCR; TCRdb lists only in-frame clones, some missing. Seen here are some 46,000 clones, approximately 85% observed once, and the top ten hold more than 15%. This specimen was CD4+ or CD8+ T cells sorted from blood, taken in a trial of the OX40 agonist ivuxolimab. Receptors were obtained from an adult with an advanced solid tumor such as melanoma, head and neck, liver or kidney cancer. The CDR3 runs from the conserved cysteine through the conserved F or W.

v_gene	CDR3aa
TRBV29-1	CSVSGTLDSNQPQHF
TRBV2	CASGWGVATEAFF
TRBV5-4	CASSLEHSRSTDTQYF
TRBV30	CAWSPARREVTEAFF
TRBV6-1	CASRGRGTYNEQFF
TRBV9	CASSAIGLAGGPHGELFF
TRBV30	CAWSSAHYEQYF
TRBV6-1	CASSEWRTSGNTIYF
TRBV27	CASSQGDETQYF
TRBV7-6	CASSQGQLNYGYTF
TRBV11-3	CASSPRGEVAQYF
TRBV5-1	CASTNTLTGRANEQFF
TRBV6-1	CASSEVDGTYYGYTF
TRBV18	CASSPPTGAPYEQYF
TRBV5-5	CASSWDLNYGYTF
TRBV6-5	CASRGPSGGFNEQFF
TRBV9	CASSVASQGAGEKLFF
TRBV6-6	CASSGQLNYGYTF
TRBV5-1	CASSSDRVYETQYF
TRBV5-6	CASSILAGEETQYF
TRBV9	CASSVGGTAIRDEQFF
TRBV28	CASSSGTSGGAVADTQYF
TRBV28	CASSLSEGQGRRTDTQYF
TRBV7-6	CASSPRGATNTGELFF
TRBV9	CASSVGAGTYNEQFF
TRBV6-5	CASSSTTGTGYYGYTF
TRBV27	CASSSGTARYEQYF
TRBV5-1	CASSWTGGTGELFF
TRBV6-1	CASDVGLGGFNGYTF
TRBV6-6	CASSPSRGPGEQYF
TRBV4-1	CASSQEVRDQPQHF
TRBV25-1	CASSHRGVQETQYF
TRBV7-8	CASSLVPGQGGDGYTF
TRBV14	CASSRTGGRSYEQYF
TRBV2	CAPGGPTDTQYF
TRBV4-1	CASSQGGGSGANVLTF
TRBV27	CASGDTPYNEQFF
TRBV2	CASSDRSLPGRDYGYTF
TRBV5-1	CASSLAPALKIETQYF
TRBV27	CASTLAGGSTGGDEQFF
TRBV27	CASSLGETQYF
TRBV28	CASSPVEASKNIQYF
TRBV2	CAIPGQGYAGELFF
TRBV7-8	CASSLRGSYEQYF
TRBV4-1	CASSQEPSGVYGANVLTF
TRBV7-2	CASSLEGTGDGSPLHF
TRBV9	CASSVRDRGYNEQFF
TRBV25-1	CASSATGSNGYTF
TRBV4-1	CASSQGVSGGLDTQYF
TRBV4-2	CASTQESSSYNEQFF
TRBV28	CASSNRQGEPKETQYF
TRBV9	CASSVDDASWEKLFF